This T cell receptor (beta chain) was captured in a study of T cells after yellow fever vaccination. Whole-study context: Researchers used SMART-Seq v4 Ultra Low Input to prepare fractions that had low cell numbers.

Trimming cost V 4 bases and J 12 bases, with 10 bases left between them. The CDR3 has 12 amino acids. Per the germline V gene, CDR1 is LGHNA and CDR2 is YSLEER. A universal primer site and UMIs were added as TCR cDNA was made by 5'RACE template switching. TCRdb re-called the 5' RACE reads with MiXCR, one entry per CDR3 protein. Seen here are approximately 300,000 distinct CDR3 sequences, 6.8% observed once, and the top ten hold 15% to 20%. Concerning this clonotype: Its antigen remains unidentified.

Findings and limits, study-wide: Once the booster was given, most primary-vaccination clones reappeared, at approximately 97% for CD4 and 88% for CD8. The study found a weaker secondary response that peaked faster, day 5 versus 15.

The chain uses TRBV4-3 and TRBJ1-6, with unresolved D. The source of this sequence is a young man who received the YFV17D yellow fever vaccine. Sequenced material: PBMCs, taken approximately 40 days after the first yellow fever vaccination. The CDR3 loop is CASSPDDGPLHF. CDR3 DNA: TGCGCCAGCAGCCCGGACGATGGACCCCTCCACTTT.